The rows below give T cell receptor beta chains drawn from one sample of a study of cytomegalovirus exposure and HLA in healthy donors. Data came from immunoSEQ multiplex PCR; TCRdb stores just in-frame clones and leaves some out. The data hold 150,000 to 200,000 clones, with over 80% observed a single time. The sequenced sample consisted of PBMCs. The receptors derive from a girl aged 5-17 years in good health and CMV-seropositive. The CDR3 runs from the conserved cysteine through the conserved F or W. Fields, in order: D gene, J gene, V gene, clone size, CDR3 DNA, CDR3 protein. D genes are given only for firm matches. Clone size, where shown, is once, few, many, or a class for clones that have expanded.

D gene: TRBD1; J gene: TRBJ2-2; V gene: TRBV5-4; clone size: .; CDR3 DNA: TGTGCCAGCAGCACCCTGGACAGGGGCACCGGGGAGCTGTTTTTT; CDR3 protein: CASSTLDRGTGELFF
D gene: .; J gene: TRBJ2-7; V gene: TRBV12-5; clone size: .; CDR3 DNA: TGTGCTAGTGGGAGGACTACCTCCTACGAGCAGTACTTC; CDR3 protein: CASGRTTSYEQYF
D gene: TRBD2; J gene: TRBJ2-1; V gene: TRBV11-1; clone size: .; CDR3 DNA: TGTGCCAGCAGCCTGGGACTAGCGGGAGGGTACTCCTACAATGAGCAGTTCTTC; CDR3 protein: CASSLGLAGGYSYNEQFF
D gene: .; J gene: TRBJ1-2; V gene: TRBV6-1; clone size: .; CDR3 DNA: TGTGCCAGCAGTCGGGACACCTATGGCTACACCTTC; CDR3 protein: CASSRDTYGYTF
D gene: TRBD1; J gene: TRBJ2-7; V gene: TRBV18; clone size: .; CDR3 DNA: TGTGCCAGCTCACCGGTTCCCGGACAGGGAAACGAGCAGTACTTC; CDR3 protein: CASSPVPGQGNEQYF
D gene: .; J gene: TRBJ1-2; V gene: TRBV7-2; clone size: .; CDR3 DNA: TGTGCCAGCAGCTTAGAAATAACAGGGAACTATGGCTACACCTTC; CDR3 protein: CASSLEITGNYGYTF
D gene: .; J gene: TRBJ2-1; V gene: TRBV4-1; clone size: .; CDR3 DNA: TGCGCCAGCAGCCATTTACTAGTCCCCTACAATGAGCAGTTCTTC; CDR3 protein: CASSHLLVPYNEQFF
D gene: TRBD2; J gene: TRBJ2-1; V gene: TRBV5-1; clone size: .; CDR3 DNA: TGCGCCAGCAGCTTCGGGACTAGCGGAGCAAATGAGCAGTTCTTC; CDR3 protein: CASSFGTSGANEQFF
D gene: TRBD1; J gene: TRBJ2-7; V gene: TRBV27; clone size: .; CDR3 DNA: TGTGCCAGCAGTCGGACAGGGCACCTCTCCTACGAGCAGTACTTC; CDR3 protein: CASSRTGHLSYEQYF
D gene: .; J gene: TRBJ1-1; V gene: TRBV11-2; clone size: .; CDR3 DNA: TGTGCCAGCAGCTTAGAGCGCGCGGTGGGCACTGAAGCTTTCTTT; CDR3 protein: CASSLERAVGTEAFF
D gene: TRBD1; J gene: TRBJ1-3; V gene: TRBV7-2; clone size: few; CDR3 DNA: TGTGCCAGCAGCTTAGCGACAGGGATGGGTAACACCATATATTTT; CDR3 protein: CASSLATGMGNTIYF
D gene: TRBD2; J gene: TRBJ2-2; V gene: TRBV14; clone size: .; CDR3 DNA: TGTGCCAGCAGCCAAGGGCTAGCGGGAGCCGGCGGGGAGCTGTTTTTT; CDR3 protein: CASSQGLAGAGGELFF
D gene: TRBD1; J gene: TRBJ1-2; V gene: TRBV18; clone size: .; CDR3 DNA: TGTGCCAGCTCACCGTGGGACAGAAACTATGGCTACACCTTC; CDR3 protein: CASSPWDRNYGYTF
D gene: .; J gene: TRBJ1-2; V gene: TRBV4-2; clone size: .; CDR3 DNA: TGTGCCAGCAGCCCGCCAGAGGACTATGGCTACACCTTC; CDR3 protein: CASSPPEDYGYTF
D gene: .; J gene: TRBJ2-5; V gene: TRBV7-3; clone size: .; CDR3 DNA: TGTGCCAGCAGCTTAGGCTGGTCCTCGACCCAGTACTTC; CDR3 protein: CASSLGWSSTQYF
D gene: .; J gene: TRBJ1-3; V gene: TRBV15; clone size: .; CDR3 DNA: TGTGCCACCAGCAGAGACAGGGCCGCTGGAAACACCATATATTTT; CDR3 protein: CATSRDRAAGNTIYF
D gene: .; J gene: TRBJ2-4; V gene: TRBV5-6; clone size: .; CDR3 DNA: TGTGCCAGCAGCTTTAGTCAGGCAGGGCTAGCCAAAAACATTCAGTACTTC; CDR3 protein: CASSFSQAGLAKNIQYF
D gene: .; J gene: TRBJ1-1; V gene: TRBV19; clone size: .; CDR3 DNA: TGTGCCAGTAGTGTTGAGAGGGGGTCTGAAGCTTTCTTT; CDR3 protein: CASSVERGSEAFF
D gene: .; J gene: TRBJ1-1; V gene: TRBV30; clone size: .; CDR3 DNA: TGTGCCTGGAGACAGTCGAACACTGAAGCTTTCTTT; CDR3 protein: CAWRQSNTEAFF
D gene: .; J gene: TRBJ2-1; V gene: TRBV7-9; clone size: .; CDR3 DNA: TGTGCCAGCAGCTGGCTCGTTGCGGGACTGAACAATGAGCAGTTCTTC; CDR3 protein: CASSWLVAGLNNEQFF
D gene: .; J gene: TRBJ2-1; V gene: TRBV7-9; clone size: .; CDR3 DNA: TGTGCCAGCAGCTTAGGGCAGGGCCCCTACAATGAGCAGTTCTTC; CDR3 protein: CASSLGQGPYNEQFF
D gene: TRBD1; J gene: TRBJ2-2; V gene: TRBV11-2; clone size: .; CDR3 DNA: TGTGCCAGCAGGGTGACAGGGGGCACCGGGGAGCTGTTTTTT; CDR3 protein: CASRVTGGTGELFF
D gene: .; J gene: TRBJ1-4; V gene: TRBV7-9; clone size: .; CDR3 DNA: TGTGCCAGCAGCTTGCCGAAGGGACACACTAATGAAAAACTGTTTTTT; CDR3 protein: CASSLPKGHTNEKLFF